These T cell receptor beta chains were read from a single sample in a study of cytomegalovirus exposure and HLA in healthy donors. Profiling relied on immunoSEQ multiplex PCR, and the TCRdb table lists in-frame clones only, not all of them. The sample lists roughly 55,000 clones, around 81% seen once, with 2.5% in the top ten. Sequenced material: PBMCs. The receptor set was obtained from a boy between 10 and 17 years old in good health and CMV-seropositive. The CDR3 runs from the conserved cysteine through the conserved F or W. A D gene is named only where the DNA matches it firmly. For some rows the clone size is stated as once, few or many, or as a class when expanded; others skip it.

clone_size	v_call	d_call	j_call	cdr3_aa	cdr3_nt
-	TRBV6-1	-	TRBJ1-1	CASSEDIAGATEAFF	TGTGCCAGCAGTGAAGATATCGCGGGGGCCACTGAAGCTTTCTTT
-	TRBV6-5	TRBD1	TRBJ1-1	CASSYAGQERNTEAFF	TGTGCCAGCAGTTACGCGGGACAGGAGAGGAACACTGAAGCTTTCTTT
-	TRBV7-3	-	TRBJ1-1	CASSPYTDQIFTEAFF	TGTGCCAGCAGCCCTTACACAGATCAAATATTCACTGAAGCTTTCTTT
-	TRBV27	TRBD2	TRBJ2-7	CASKPGTSIYEQYF	TGTGCCAGCAAACCCGGGACTAGCATATACGAGCAGTACTTC
-	TRBV18	-	TRBJ1-2	CASSPSSLQAHYGYTF	TGTGCCAGCTCACCATCGTCCCTTCAGGCCCACTATGGCTACACCTTC
-	TRBV6-5	-	TRBJ2-7	CASSYWRGGIYEQYF	TGTGCCAGCAGTTACTGGAGGGGGGGGATCTACGAGCAGTACTTC
-	TRBV7-9	-	TRBJ2-7	CASYRFGTPDYEQYF	TGTGCCAGCTATCGATTTGGGACACCCGATTACGAGCAGTACTTC
few	TRBV10-3	TRBD1	TRBJ1-2	CAISAGQAYGYTF	TGTGCCATCAGCGCGGGACAGGCCTATGGCTACACCTTC
-	TRBV19	TRBD2	TRBJ2-2	CASSIRLAGGNTGELFF	TGTGCCAGTAGTATTAGGCTAGCGGGGGGTAACACCGGGGAGCTGTTTTTT
-	TRBV5-1	-	TRBJ2-2	CASSFAGLKTAGELFF	TGCGCCAGCAGCTTCGCCGGACTTAAAACCGCCGGGGAGCTGTTTTTT
-	TRBV2	TRBD2	TRBJ2-2	CASFTGTSGNTGELFF	TGTGCCAGCTTTACCGGGACTAGCGGGAACACCGGGGAGCTGTTTTTT
-	TRBV6-6	-	TRBJ1-4	CASSDRPTTNEKLFF	TGTGCCAGCAGCGACAGGCCGACCACTAATGAAAAACTGTTTTTT
-	TRBV5-1	TRBD1	TRBJ2-2	CASSPRPGGKGELFF	TGCGCCAGCAGCCCGCGTCCAGGGGGCAAGGGGGAGCTGTTTTTT
-	TRBV10-1	-	TRBJ2-1	CASIGVGTGLHNEQFF	TGCGCCAGCATAGGTGTTGGCACGGGATTACACAATGAGCAGTTCTTC
-	TRBV29-1	-	TRBJ2-3	CSVEGGTSTDTQYF	TGCAGCGTTGAAGGCGGAACTAGCACAGATACGCAGTATTTT
-	TRBV10-1	-	TRBJ1-1	CASSPAPDTEAFF	TGCGCCAGCAGTCCCGCGCCGGACACTGAAGCTTTCTTT
-	TRBV7-2	-	TRBJ1-5	CASSLVMGGNQPQHF	TGTGCCAGCAGCTTAGTAATGGGGGGAAATCAGCCCCAGCATTTT
-	TRBV27	-	TRBJ2-5	CASTDSQETQYF	TGTGCCAGCACAGACAGTCAAGAGACCCAGTACTTC
-	TRBV7-9	-	TRBJ2-5	CASSLVARQETQYF	TGTGCCAGCAGCTTAGTGGCCCGACAAGAGACCCAGTACTTC
-	TRBV5-6	-	TRBJ1-5	CASSLYSNQPQHF	TGTGCCAGCAGCCTATATAGCAATCAGCCCCAGCATTTT
-	TRBV19	-	TRBJ1-2	CASSYPWRREEFNYGYTF	TGTGCCAGCAGTTACCCCTGGAGGAGGGAAGAATTTAACTATGGCTACACCTTC
once	TRBV7-9	TRBD1	TRBJ2-7	CASSWDRVSYEQYF	TGTGCCAGCAGCTGGGACAGGGTCTCCTACGAGCAGTACTTC
-	TRBV6-5	-	TRBJ2-1	CASSYSSQGTNNEQFF	TGTGCCAGCAGTTACTCGAGTCAGGGGACCAACAATGAGCAGTTCTTC
-	TRBV7-9	TRBD1	TRBJ1-2	CASSVGGPYGYTF	TGTGCCAGCAGCGTAGGGGGCCCCTATGGCTACACCTTC
few	TRBV19	-	TRBJ1-2	CASTGGYYGYTF	TGTGCCAGTACCGGGGGGTACTATGGCTACACCTTC
-	TRBV5-4	-	TRBJ2-3	CASSLGGPKQYF	TGTGCCAGCAGCTTGGGGGGGCCCAAGCAGTATTTT
-	TRBV2	TRBD1	TRBJ1-4	CASSNFVPGQGAGKLFF	TGTGCCAGCAGTAACTTCGTCCCGGGACAGGGGGCAGGAAAACTGTTTTTT
few	TRBV11-2	TRBD1	TRBJ1-1	CASSLREGAMNTEAFF	TGTGCCAGCAGCTTACGGGAGGGGGCGATGAACACTGAAGCTTTCTTT
-	TRBV7-2	-	TRBJ2-3	CASARSSPMDTQYF	TGTGCCAGCGCGAGATCCTCACCGATGGATACGCAGTATTTT
-	TRBV11-2	TRBD1	TRBJ2-7	CASSSPGQPIPFLFYEQYF	TGTGCCAGCAGCTCTCCGGGACAGCCAATCCCTTTTTTGTTCTACGAGCAGTACTTC
-	TRBV27	-	TRBJ2-3	CATRKGSSTDTQYF	TGTGCCACCCGGAAGGGGTCCAGCACAGATACGCAGTATTTT
-	TRBV6-1	-	TRBJ1-1	CASTQVLNTEAFF	TGTGCCAGCACCCAGGTACTGAACACTGAAGCTTTCTTT
-	TRBV4-1	-	TRBJ2-1	CASSQVTGIFNEQFF	TGCGCCAGCAGCCAAGTAACAGGTATATTCAATGAGCAGTTCTTC
-	TRBV9	-	TRBJ1-6	CAGSVGNRLDSPLHF	TGTGCCGGCAGCGTAGGGAACAGGCTGGATTCACCCCTCCACTTT
-	TRBV5-4	TRBD1	TRBJ1-2	CASSLVPGGNYGYTF	TGTGCCAGCAGCTTGGTTCCAGGGGGTAACTATGGCTACACCTTC
once	TRBV4-1	TRBD2	TRBJ2-3	CASSHTGLGADTQYF	TGCGCCAGCAGCCACACCGGACTAGGGGCAGATACGCAGTATTTT
-	TRBV7-7	-	TRBJ2-2	CASSRIGDGELFF	TGTGCTAGCAGCAGGATCGGGGACGGGGAGCTGTTTTTT
-	TRBV19	-	TRBJ1-2	CASSEGYTGNNYGYTF	TGTGCCAGTAGTGAAGGGTACACCGGGAACAACTATGGCTACACCTTC
-	TRBV4-2	-	TRBJ1-4	CASSQDREKLFF	TGTGCCAGCAGCCAAGATCGTGAAAAACTGTTTTTT
-	TRBV4-1	TRBD1	TRBJ1-2	CASSQGVEGAYGYTF	TGCGCCAGCAGCCAAGGAGTGGAGGGGGCCTATGGCTACACCTTC
-	TRBV7-9	TRBD1	TRBJ1-5	CASSHDRENQPQHF	TGTGCCAGCAGCCATGACAGGGAGAATCAGCCCCAGCATTTT
-	TRBV5-6	TRBD2	TRBJ2-5	CASSLRTSGVQETQYF	TGTGCCAGCAGCTTGAGAACTAGCGGGGTCCAAGAGACCCAGTACTTC
-	TRBV5-1	TRBD2	TRBJ2-1	CASSLTSGGNEQFF	TGCGCCAGCAGCTTGACTAGCGGGGGCAATGAGCAGTTCTTC
few	TRBV4-1	TRBD1	TRBJ1-2	CASSQDQGGYYGYTF	TGCGCCAGCAGCCAAGATCAGGGGGGTTATTATGGCTACACCTTC
-	TRBV10-3	-	TRBJ2-1	CAISAQVDNEQFF	TGTGCCATCAGTGCCCAGGTAGACAATGAGCAGTTCTTC
-	TRBV9	-	TRBJ2-1	CASSVGTASSYNEQFF	TGTGCCAGCAGCGTAGGCACCGCGAGCTCCTACAATGAGCAGTTCTTC
-	TRBV7-9	-	TRBJ1-1	CASSPLQIEAFF	TGTGCCAGCAGCCCGTTACAAATTGAAGCTTTCTTT
-	TRBV5-6	-	TRBJ2-7	CASSLYNEQYF	TGTGCCAGCAGCTTGTACAACGAGCAGTACTTC
-	TRBV30	TRBD1	TRBJ1-1	CAWSPQGGGLRTEAFF	TGTGCCTGGAGTCCACAGGGGGGGGGTCTCAGGACTGAAGCTTTCTTT
-	TRBV7-3	-	TRBJ2-3	CASSWTGGPDTQYF	TGTGCCAGCAGCTGGACCGGGGGGCCAGATACGCAGTATTTT
-	TRBV10-3	TRBD1	TRBJ1-2	CAISEVGTGGYGYTF	TGTGCCATCAGTGAGGTTGGGACAGGGGGGTATGGCTACACCTTC
few	TRBV5-4	TRBD1	TRBJ2-7	CASSFRPGQGGSYEQYF	TGTGCCAGCAGCTTCAGGCCGGGACAGGGAGGGAGCTACGAGCAGTACTTC